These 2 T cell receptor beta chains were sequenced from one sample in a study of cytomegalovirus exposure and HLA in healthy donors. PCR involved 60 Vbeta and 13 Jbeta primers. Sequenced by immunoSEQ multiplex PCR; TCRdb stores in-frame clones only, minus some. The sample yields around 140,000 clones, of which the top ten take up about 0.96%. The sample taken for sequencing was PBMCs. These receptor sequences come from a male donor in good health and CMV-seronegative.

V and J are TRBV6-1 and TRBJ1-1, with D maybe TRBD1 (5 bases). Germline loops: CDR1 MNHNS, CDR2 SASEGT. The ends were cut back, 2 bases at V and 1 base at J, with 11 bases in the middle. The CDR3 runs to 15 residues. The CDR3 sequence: CASSELSGRNTEAFF. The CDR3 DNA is TGTGCCAGCAGTGAATTGTCAGGGCGGAACACTGAAGCTTTCTTT.

The CDR3 region has the DNA TGTGCCACCTCGGGGGGCAGGTACGAGCAGTACTTC. It encodes CATSGGRYEQYF. This rearrangement joins TRBV5-8 to TRBJ2-7; D might be TRBD2 (7 bases). CDR3 size: 12 residues. V lost 9 bases and J 4 bases, leaving 14 bases between the germline ends. CDR1 SGHTS and CDR2 YDEGEE come from the germline V gene.